This TCR beta chain derives from a study of cytomegalovirus exposure and HLA in healthy donors. The CDR3 has 14 residues. V was clipped by 5 bases and J by 7 bases, with 17 bases between them. Germline CDR1 is SNHLY and CDR2 is FYNNEI. The PCR ran on 60 Vbeta and 13 Jbeta primers. Data came from immunoSEQ multiplex PCR; TCRdb stores just in-frame clones and leaves some out. The sample contains some 48,000 clones, 80% of which appear only once. This receptor was identified in a man in his thirties or forties in good health and CMV-seropositive. This chain uses TRBV2 with TRBJ1-2; D is possibly TRBD1 (5 bases). The material sequenced was PBMCs. For the CDR3, the DNA is TGTGCCAGCAGTTCCCGCAGGGAAGAAATTGGCTACACCTTC. Translating gives CASSSRREEIGYTF.